The 2 T cell receptor beta chains listed next were all sequenced from one sample in a study of blood T cell repertoires in COVID-19. Generated by immunoSEQ multiplex PCR, the TCRdb table keeps only in-frame clones and is missing some. The profile shows about 240,000 clones, roughly 85% of them singletons. Input material: peripheral blood. Receptor source: a man aged 50 to 60 with COVID-19, enrolled during active disease.

The V and J genes are TRBV6-1 and TRBJ2-7; TRBD2 is a possible D gene (5 bases). Germline lookup yields CDR1 MNHNS and CDR2 SASEGT. Trimming shortened V by 0 bases and J by 0 bases, and 9 bases separated the two germline ends. This CDR3 contains 15 residues. The CDR3 reads CASSEAKGVSYEQYF. DNA of the CDR3: TGTGCCAGCAGTGAAGCCAAGGGAGTCTCCTACGAGCAGTACTTC.

The rearrangement joins TRBV10-3 to TRBJ2-6, with TRBD1 matching over 7 bases. The CDR3 extends over 17 amino acids. J was trimmed by 2 bases and V by 8 bases; bases with no gene match: 12. Germline CDR1 ENHRY, CDR2 SYGVKD. CDR3 sequence (DNA): TGTGCCATCGGAAAACAGGGGCCTATGACTGGGGCCAACGTCCTGACTTTC. Residues: CAIGKQGPMTGANVLTF.